This T cell receptor beta chain appears in the sequencing data of a study of blood T cells in healthy people across ages. A few counts support this clonotype. Its specificity is not known. CDR3 size: 12 residues. CDR1 and CDR2 from the germline V gene are GTSNPN and SVGIG (reference sequence). Trimming pared 5 bases from V and 8 bases from J, leaving 12 bases between. Overall study results and limits: A roughly linear fall in TCR beta diversity per million T cells was seen with increasing age.

A sample-barcoded 5' primer and a J-beta primer mix were used in a second PCR of roughly 6 to 11 cycles. MiXCR was run by TCRdb on the 5' RACE reads, yielding one entry per CDR3 protein. The sample records over a million distinct CDR3 sequences, approximately 40% being singletons. The source of this sequence is a woman aged 18-29 years in good health. The V and J genes are TRBV30 and TRBJ1-4; D is undetermined. The sequenced material came from blood. The CDR3 reads CAWLGDYEKLFF. In DNA, the CDR3 is TGTGCCTGGCTGGGCGATTACGAAAAACTGTTTTTT.